A selection of T cell receptor beta chains follows, all from one sample in a study of long-term antiretroviral therapy in people with HIV. TCRdb's copy holds only in-frame clones and misses some; the assay was immunoSEQ multiplex PCR. The sample records under 12,000 clones, about 86% being singletons. The specimen was unsorted PBMCs, collected about 7 years after starting antiretroviral therapy. The receptors shown here come from a man aged 45-65 years with HIV. The conserved cysteine and the conserved F or W are not part of the CDR3 here.

V gene	J gene	CDR3 length	CDR3 protein
TRBV6-5	TRBJ2-2	14	ASSSDPGGRTGELF
TRBV28	TRBJ2-7	11	ASSRPGTGVQY
TRBV4-1	TRBJ2-5	14	ASSQLTSGGPETQY
TRBV7-9	TRBJ1-1	11	ASSVNRATEAF
TRBV9	TRBJ1-1	13	ASSTGRGPPGEAF
TRBV27	TRBJ2-7	12	ASSLSGGPYEQY
TRBV7-3	TRBJ2-1	11	ASSSGQGNEQF
TRBV15	TRBJ1-6	13	ATSGTIGGNSPLH
TRBV4-2	TRBJ2-3	17	ASSRAGTSGGLSTDTQY
TRBV6-1	TRBJ2-1	12	ASTTLSSYNEQF
TRBV2	TRBJ2-3	13	ASSEGQGRTDTQY
TRBV11-2	TRBJ2-4	13	ASRTLGQHKNIQY
TRBV29-1	TRBJ1-1	12	SVGQGGLDTEAF
TRBV5-1	TRBJ1-1	12	ASSLGVTNTEAF
TRBV2	TRBJ1-2	11	ASSLGGPYGYT
TRBV5-6	TRBJ2-3	14	ASSLEGQGNADTQY
TRBV5-4	TRBJ2-4	12	ASSSDRGTNIQY
TRBV4-1	TRBJ2-1	14	ASSLYRDYANNEQF